These 12 T cell receptor beta chains share one sample of origin, sequenced in a study of cytomegalovirus exposure and HLA in healthy donors. Vbeta (60) and Jbeta (13) primers were used in the PCR. The repertoire was sequenced with immunoSEQ multiplex PCR; TCRdb's copy has only in-frame clones and lacks some. The sample consists of roughly 120,000 clones, around 72% of them appearing once. The specimen sequenced was PBMCs. The receptors derive from a woman aged 40 to 50 in good health and CMV-seropositive.

The rearrangement joins TRBV7-9 to TRBJ2-1; 8 nucleotides line up with TRBD1. CDR3 length: 13 amino acids. Germline CDR1 SEHNR, CDR2 FQNEAQ (reference sequence). V trimming: 4 bases; J trimming: 8 bases; junction bases outside the gene matches: 4. The DNA for the CDR3 is TGTGCCAGCAGCTCGACAGGGGAGTATGAGCAGTTCTTC. Its protein is CASSSTGEYEQFF.

This clone appeared a single time. The chain is built from TRBV5-4 and TRBJ2-2; TRBD1 matches 7 bases. The germline CDR1 and CDR2 sequences are SGHNT and YYREEE (reference sequence). The trim removed 0 bases at V and 0 bases at J, leaving 2 bases unmatched. This CDR3 is 16 amino acids long. CDR3 nucleotide sequence: TGTGCCAGCAGCTTGGGGGGACAGACGAACACCGGGGAGCTGTTTTTT. Its protein is CASSLGGQTNTGELFF.

This clone has more than one count but fewer than ten. The rearrangement uses TRBV18 and TRBJ2-5; the D is unclear. The CDR3 length is 13 residues. Germline assignment: CDR1 KGHSH and CDR2 LQKENI. Trimming stripped 1 base from V and 4 bases from J, with 7 bases between. DNA of the CDR3: TGTGCCAGCTCACCACTGGGCCGAGAGACCCAGTACTTC. This encodes CASSPLGRETQYF.

This clone was picked up many times. J is TRBJ2-4 and V is TRBV7-9; D ambiguous. Germline CDR1 SEHNR, CDR2 FQNEAQ (reference sequence). Trimming pared 3 bases from V and 0 bases from J, leaving 6 bases between. This CDR3 is built from 14 residues. The CDR3 bases are TGTGCCAGCAGCTTGTTCGGAGCCAAAAACATTCAGTACTTC. Encoded protein: CASSLFGAKNIQYF.

The chain combines TRBV29-1 with TRBJ2-5; D ambiguous. The J call is doubtful: the DNA matches TRBJ2-7 better. The CDR3 loop spans 12 amino acids. CDR1 and CDR2 (germline): SQVTM, ANQGSEA. CDR3 amino acids: CSVDRSLYEQYF. In DNA form, the CDR3 reads TGCAGCGTTGATCGTAGTCTTTACGAGCAGTACTTC.

The chain recombines TRBV6-1 with TRBJ2-5; D perhaps matches TRBD1 (5 bases). CDR3 size: 14 residues. Trimming removed 7 bases from V and 2 bases from J, with 14 bases in between. Per the germline V gene, CDR1 is MNHNS and CDR2 is SASEGT. The CDR3, as DNA: TGTGCCAGCACCCTTGGGGCGGAACAAGAGACCCAGTACTTC. Protein: CASTLGAEQETQYF.

The chain carries TRBV7-2 and TRBJ1-1; 10 nucleotides match TRBD1. This CDR3 is built from 15 residues. J gave up 1 base and V 2 bases, and 1 base lay outside the gene matches. The V gene's germline CDR1 is SGHTA and CDR2 FQGNSA. The CDR3 coding sequence is TGTGCCAGCAGCTTAAGGACAGGGGGGAACACTGAAGCTTTCTTT. Translation gives CASSLRTGGNTEAFF. Drawing the rest from reference TRBV7-2 and TRBJ1-1, the complete variable domain is GAGVSQSPSNKVTEKGKDVELRCDPISGHTALYWYRQSLGQGLEFLIYFQGNSAPDKSGLPSDRFSAERTGGSVSTLTIQRTQQEDSAVYLCASSLRTGGNTEAFFGQGTRLTVV.

This chain joins TRBV12-5 and TRBJ2-1; 9 bases map to TRBD2. V lost 0 bases to trimming and J lost 7 bases; unmatched junction nucleotides: 7. From germline, CDR1 is LGHNT and CDR2 FRNRAP. The CDR3 totals 16 residues. The CDR3 loop is CASGLVTGLALNEQFF. The CDR3 DNA is TGTGCTAGTGGTTTGGTAACGGGACTAGCCTTAAATGAGCAGTTCTTC.

This clone has just a few counts. This chain links TRBV18 with TRBJ1-1, with D perhaps matching TRBD1 (5 bases). The CDR3 spans 14 residues. With 4 bases removed from V and 4 bases from J, the gap between germline ends came to 13 bases. The germline gives CDR1 KGHSH, CDR2 LQKENI. For the CDR3, the DNA is TGTGCCAGCTCACTGGGGGGAATGAGCACTGAAGCTTTCTTT. Protein sequence: CASSLGGMSTEAFF.

This chain joins TRBV11-1 and TRBJ1-1; 9 bases fit TRBD1. The V segment lost 5 bases and the J segment 4 bases; nucleotides outside the gene matches: 8. Germline V gene data show CDR1 as SGHAT and CDR2 as FQDESV (reference sequence). This CDR3 is 15 amino acids long. This chain's CDR3 is CASSGYRGRSTEAFF. CDR3 sequence (DNA): TGTGCCAGCAGCGGATACAGGGGGCGAAGCACTGAAGCTTTCTTT.

This clone was found once. The J gene is TRBJ1-4, the V gene TRBV15, with 8 positions matching TRBD1. The CDR3 is 18 residues long. The V segment lost 0 bases and the J segment 8 bases; nucleotides outside the gene matches: 14. Per germline, CDR1 LNHNV and CDR2 YYDKDF (reference sequence). CDR3 protein: CATSRDPTTRQGREKLFF. The CDR3 coding sequence is TGTGCCACCAGCAGAGATCCGACTACCCGACAGGGGCGGGAAAAACTGTTTTTT.

This clone was observed once. The chain links TRBV9 to TRBJ1-2, with TRBD1 matching over 7 bases. This CDR3 has 15 amino acids. Germline loops: CDR1 SGDLS, CDR2 YYNGEE. Germline trimming cut 3 bases from V and 3 bases from J; bases unmatched to any gene: 8. The CDR3 spells CASSALRDSYYGYTF. CDR3 bases: TGTGCCAGCAGCGCTCTCCGGGACAGCTACTATGGCTACACCTTC.